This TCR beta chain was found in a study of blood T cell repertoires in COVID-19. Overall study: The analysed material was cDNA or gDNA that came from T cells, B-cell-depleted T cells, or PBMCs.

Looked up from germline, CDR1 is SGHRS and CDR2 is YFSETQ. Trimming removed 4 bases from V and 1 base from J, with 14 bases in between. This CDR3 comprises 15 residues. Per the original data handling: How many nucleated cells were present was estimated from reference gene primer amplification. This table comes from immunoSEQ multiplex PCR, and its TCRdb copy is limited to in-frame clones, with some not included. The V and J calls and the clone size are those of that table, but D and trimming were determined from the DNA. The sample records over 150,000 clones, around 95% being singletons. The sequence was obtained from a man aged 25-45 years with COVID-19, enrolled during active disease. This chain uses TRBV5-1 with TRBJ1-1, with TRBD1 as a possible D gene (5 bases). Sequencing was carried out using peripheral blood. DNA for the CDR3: TGCGCCAGCAGCGGGGGGACCGAGCAGAACACTGAAGCTTTCTTT. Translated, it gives CASSGGTEQNTEAFF.